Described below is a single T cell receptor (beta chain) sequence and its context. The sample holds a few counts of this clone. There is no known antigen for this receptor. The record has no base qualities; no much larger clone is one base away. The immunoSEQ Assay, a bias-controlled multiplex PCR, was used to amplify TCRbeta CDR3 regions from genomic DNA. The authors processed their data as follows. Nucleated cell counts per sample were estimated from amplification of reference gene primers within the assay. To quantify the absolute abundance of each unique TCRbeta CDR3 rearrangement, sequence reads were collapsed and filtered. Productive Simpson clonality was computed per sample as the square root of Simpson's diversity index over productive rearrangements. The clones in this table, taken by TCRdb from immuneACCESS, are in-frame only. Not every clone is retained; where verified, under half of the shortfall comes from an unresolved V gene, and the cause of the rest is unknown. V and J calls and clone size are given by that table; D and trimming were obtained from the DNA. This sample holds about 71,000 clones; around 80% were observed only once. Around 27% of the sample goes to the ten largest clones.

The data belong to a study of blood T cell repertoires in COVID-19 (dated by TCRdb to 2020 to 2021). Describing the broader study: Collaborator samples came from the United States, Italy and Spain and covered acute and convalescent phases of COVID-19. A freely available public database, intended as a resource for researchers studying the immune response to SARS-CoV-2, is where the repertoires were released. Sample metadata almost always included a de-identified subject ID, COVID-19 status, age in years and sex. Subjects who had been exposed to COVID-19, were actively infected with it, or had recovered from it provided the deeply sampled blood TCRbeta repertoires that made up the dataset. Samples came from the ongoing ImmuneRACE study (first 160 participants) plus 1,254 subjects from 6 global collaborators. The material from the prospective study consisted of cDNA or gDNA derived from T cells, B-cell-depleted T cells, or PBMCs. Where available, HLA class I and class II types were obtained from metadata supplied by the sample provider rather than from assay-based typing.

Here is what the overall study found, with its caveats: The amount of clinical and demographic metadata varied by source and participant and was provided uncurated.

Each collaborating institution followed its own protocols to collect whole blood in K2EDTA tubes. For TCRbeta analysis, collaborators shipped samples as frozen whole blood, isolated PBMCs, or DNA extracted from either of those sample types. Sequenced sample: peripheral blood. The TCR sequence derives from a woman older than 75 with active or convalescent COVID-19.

The DNA sequence is TGTGCCAGCAGTTCGACTAGCGGGGGGCCATGGGATGAGCAGTTCTTC. Its translation reads: CASSSTSGGPWDEQFF. The V and J genes are TRBV2 and TRBJ2-1; 13 central nucleotides agree with TRBD2. The CDR3, cysteine through phenylalanine, is 16 amino acids long. Solely the CDR3 DNA is kept, with 48 bases framed from the first base. Trimming takes 5 bases off V and 8 bases off J; junction bases not matched to a gene: 9. CDR1 and CDR2, per the germline V gene, are SNHLY and FYNNEI. The entire variable domain, with the stretches around the CDR3 drawn from the reference TRBV2 and TRBJ2-1 proteins, is EPEVTQTPSHQVTQMGQEVILRCVPISNHLYFYWYRQILGQKVEFLVSFYNNEISEKSEIFDDQFSVERPDGSNFTLKIRSTKLEDSAMYFCASSSTSGGPWDEQFFGPGTRLTVL.